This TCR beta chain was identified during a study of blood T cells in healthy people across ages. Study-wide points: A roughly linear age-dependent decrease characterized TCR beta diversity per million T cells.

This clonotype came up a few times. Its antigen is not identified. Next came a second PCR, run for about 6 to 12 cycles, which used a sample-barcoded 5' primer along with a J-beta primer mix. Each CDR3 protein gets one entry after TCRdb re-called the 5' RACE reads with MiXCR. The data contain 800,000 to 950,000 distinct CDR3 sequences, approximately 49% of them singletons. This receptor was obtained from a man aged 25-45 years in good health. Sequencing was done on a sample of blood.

The CDR3 DNA reads as TGTGCCAGCGGGTACGCAGAGGACTCCTACGAGCAGTACTTC. Protein sequence: CASGYAEDSYEQYF. The chain is built from TRBV6-2 or TRBV6-3 and TRBJ2-7; D remains unclear. The CDR3 spans 14 residues. Germline values: CDR1 MNHEY, CDR2 SVGEGT. Trimming took off 8 bases at V and 0 bases at J, with 14 bases between the two ends.